The rows below give T cell receptor beta chains drawn from one sample of a study of T-cell memory formation after mild COVID-19. TCRdb re-analysed the 5' RACE reads in MiXCR, keeping a single row per CDR3 protein. Of over 45,000 distinct CDR3 sequences in the sample, 9.3% were seen once. Sequencing used PBMCs or a T cell subset sorted from them (not recorded which). The origin of the receptors is an adult woman who had mild COVID-19 (a few samples of this study predate the infection). Cell type and time point are not known. Both conserved end residues are part of each CDR3. D genes are given only for firm matches. Size tells how often a clone was seen (once, few, many) or the class of an expanded clone, and some rows leave it out.

D	V	size	J	CDR3	DNA
-	TRBV9	-	TRBJ1-6	CASSSGHGGSYNSPLHF	TGTGCCAGCAGCTCGGGACACGGCGGCTCCTATAATTCACCCCTCCACTTT
TRBD2	TRBV9	-	TRBJ2-4	CASSVGNLWAGGRDIQYF	TGTGCCAGCAGCGTAGGCAATTTGTGGGCGGGAGGGAGAGACATTCAGTACTTC
-	TRBV30	few	TRBJ2-2	CAWKRGNTGELFF	TGTGCCTGGAAGAGGGGTAACACCGGGGAGCTGTTTTTT
-	TRBV20-1	-	TRBJ2-7	CSATAPAAYEQYF	TGCAGTGCTACTGCCCCAGCGGCGTACGAGCAGTACTTC
TRBD2	TRBV7-8	few	TRBJ2-1	CASSTGTSGDNEQFF	TGTGCCAGCAGCACCGGGACTAGCGGCGACAATGAGCAGTTCTTC
-	TRBV7-3	few	TRBJ1-1	CASSPDQNTEAFF	TGTGCCAGCAGCCCCGATCAGAACACTGAAGCTTTCTTT
TRBD1	TRBV27	-	TRBJ1-1	CASSILGTGTEAFF	TGTGCCAGCAGCATACTCGGGACAGGGACTGAAGCTTTCTTT
-	TRBV7-9	-	TRBJ1-4	CASSLRGVYNEKLFF	TGTGCCAGCAGCTTACGCGGGGTTTATAATGAAAAACTGTTTTTT
-	TRBV3-2	many	TRBJ2-4	CASSQDPTELPKNIQYF	TGTGCCAGCAGCCAAGATCCGACAGAGCTCCCCAAAAACATTCAGTACTTC
-	TRBV9	few	TRBJ2-2	CASSVGGNTGELFF	TGTGCCAGCAGCGTAGGCGGAAACACCGGGGAGCTGTTTTTT
-	TRBV24-1	many	TRBJ2-3	CATSDRGKVLGTQYF	TGTGCCACCAGTGATCGGGGGAAGGTTTTGGGTACGCAGTATTTT
TRBD1	TRBV29-1	few	TRBJ2-5	CSGLTGRETQYF	TGCAGCGGCCTGACAGGGCGGGAGACCCAGTACTTC
-	TRBV7-2	-	TRBJ2-1	CASNPQGLMHHNEQFF	TGTGCCAGCAACCCCCAGGGATTAATGCACCACAATGAGCAGTTCTTC
TRBD1	TRBV25-1	few	TRBJ2-4	CASSEVGRTGRTNIQYF	TGTGCCAGCAGTGAAGTAGGAAGGACAGGGCGGACGAACATTCAGTACTTC
-	TRBV11-3	once	TRBJ1-1	CASSLNQGNTEAFF	TGTGCCAGCAGCTTAAATCAAGGTAACACTGAAGCTTTCTTT
-	TRBV12-3/TRBV12-4	many	TRBJ2-7	CASSFRGKGYEQYF	TGTGCCAGCAGTTTCCGGGGGAAAGGCTACGAGCAGTACTTC
-	TRBV6-5	many	TRBJ2-1	CASSYRLSRSYNEQFF	TGTGCCAGCAGTTATAGGTTGTCCCGCTCCTACAATGAGCAGTTCTTC
-	TRBV20-1	many	TRBJ2-1	CSAVQDKGNEQFF	TGCAGTGCTGTTCAAGACAAAGGGAATGAGCAGTTCTTC
-	TRBV7-6	many	TRBJ2-6	CASSLAQGTGANVLTF	TGTGCCAGCAGCTTAGCACAGGGTACTGGGGCCAACGTCCTGACTTTC
-	TRBV11-3	-	TRBJ1-2	CASSPRGPGHYGYTF	TGTGCCAGCAGCCCTCGTGGGCCGGGACACTATGGCTACACCTTC
-	TRBV7-3	many	TRBJ2-2	CASSLMSSSGELFF	TGTGCCAGCAGCTTAATGTCCAGCTCCGGGGAGCTGTTTTTT
-	TRBV12-3/TRBV12-4	many	TRBJ1-2	CASSPRRSDGYTF	TGTGCCAGCAGCCCCCGCAGGTCGGATGGCTACACCTTC
-	TRBV27	few	TRBJ1-6	CASSLSPRTVYYSPLHF	TGTGCCAGCAGTTTATCCCCCCGGACAGTCTACTATTCACCCCTCCACTTT
-	TRBV6-2/TRBV6-3	few	TRBJ1-5	CASSYPGGQPQHF	TGTGCCAGCAGTTACCCGGGAGGGCAGCCCCAGCATTTT
TRBD2	TRBV3-1	once	TRBJ2-5	CASSRFTSGPPETQYF	TGTGCCAGCAGCCGATTCACTAGCGGGCCCCCAGAGACCCAGTACTTC
-	TRBV7-9	many	TRBJ2-2	CASSSSGRQGKGSGELFF	TGTGCCAGCAGCTCCTCCGGGCGTCAGGGGAAAGGCTCCGGGGAGCTGTTTTTT
TRBD2	TRBV12-3/TRBV12-4	many	TRBJ2-7	CASSPTSGRAEQYF	TGTGCCAGCAGCCCAACTAGCGGGAGGGCCGAGCAGTACTTC
-	TRBV6-5	many	TRBJ2-5	CASSQLVSIETQYF	TGTGCCAGCAGTCAACTCGTATCAATAGAGACCCAGTACTTC
-	TRBV4-1	-	TRBJ1-2	CASSHRNYGYTF	TGCGCCAGCAGCCACCGGAACTATGGCTACACCTTC
TRBD2	TRBV24-1	few	TRBJ2-7	CATSDGTSGIYEQYF	TGTGCCACCAGTGATGGGACTAGCGGGATCTACGAGCAGTACTTC
TRBD2	TRBV10-3	few	TRBJ2-1	CAISESGLSAKNEQFF	TGTGCCATCAGTGAGTCGGGACTATCGGCCAAGAATGAGCAGTTCTTC
-	TRBV24-1	few	TRBJ2-7	CATSDSTAPWNEQYF	TGTGCCACCAGTGATTCTACGGCCCCTTGGAACGAGCAGTACTTC
-	TRBV5-1	few	TRBJ1-4	CASSPEGFNEKLFF	TGCGCCAGCAGCCCGGAGGGGTTTAATGAAAAACTGTTTTTT
-	TRBV20-1	many	TRBJ2-4	CSAHRLGDSNIQYF	TGCAGTGCTCACCGCCTAGGTGACTCGAACATTCAGTACTTC
TRBD1	TRBV5-1	-	TRBJ1-5	CASSPLGQGSTQPQHF	TGCGCCAGCAGCCCTTTGGGACAGGGGAGTACTCAGCCCCAGCATTTT
TRBD2	TRBV12-3/TRBV12-4	many	TRBJ2-7	CASSSGGPYEQYF	TGTGCCAGCAGTTCGGGGGGGCCTTACGAGCAGTACTTC
-	TRBV7-9	-	TRBJ2-3	CASSLVRRVPQYETSTDTQYF	TGTGCCAGCAGCTTAGTTAGGCGGGTCCCCCAGTACGAAACAAGCACAGATACGCAGTATTTT
-	TRBV7-9	many	TRBJ1-2	CASSSWTDLYGYTF	TGTGCCAGCAGCTCTTGGACAGACCTCTATGGCTACACCTTC
-	TRBV6-1	-	TRBJ1-6	CASSGGINSPLHF	TGTGCCAGCAGTGGCGGGATTAATTCACCCCTCCACTTT
-	TRBV12-3/TRBV12-4	medium-sized	TRBJ2-7	CASSLHEFAGRYEQYF	TGTGCCAGCAGTTTGCATGAGTTTGCGGGACGCTACGAGCAGTACTTC
-	TRBV5-6	medium-sized	TRBJ2-2	CASSGDIAWNTGELFF	TGTGCCAGCAGCGGTGACATCGCCTGGAACACCGGGGAGCTGTTTTTT
TRBD2	TRBV7-3	many	TRBJ2-5	CASSLTGTTSGETQYF	TGTGCCAGCAGCTTAACGGGGACTACCAGCGGGGAGACCCAGTACTTC
TRBD2	TRBV18	few	TRBJ2-1	CASSPPVDRGGYYNEQFF	TGTGCCAGCTCACCACCGGTCGACCGGGGGGGCTACTACAATGAGCAGTTCTTC
TRBD2	TRBV28	many	TRBJ2-4	CASCGMGGPKNIQYF	TGTGCCAGCTGTGGGATGGGAGGGCCCAAAAACATTCAGTACTTC
TRBD1	TRBV20-1	many	TRBJ2-3	CSATAGTGEGTDTQYF	TGCAGTGCTACCGCGGGGACAGGGGAGGGCACAGATACGCAGTATTTT
-	TRBV4-3	many	TRBJ2-7	CASSQEGHLSSYEQYF	TGCGCCAGCAGCCAAGAAGGACACCTCAGCTCCTACGAGCAGTACTTC
-	TRBV20-1	-	TRBJ1-1	CSASRTNTEAFF	TGCAGTGCGTCTAGGACGAACACTGAAGCTTTCTTT
-	TRBV7-9	medium-sized	TRBJ2-3	CASRDGMTDTQYF	TGTGCCAGCAGGGATGGGATGACAGATACGCAGTATTTT
-	TRBV27	few	TRBJ2-7	CASSRNGQISYEQYF	TGTGCCAGCAGCCGAAACGGACAGATCTCCTACGAGCAGTACTTC